Listed below are T cell receptor beta chains from one sample, sequenced in a study of identifying expanded T cells in peripheral blood. The assay was immunoSEQ multiplex PCR, and TCRdb's table has in-frame clones only and misses some. The sample yields about 58,000 clones, over 75% seen once. Specimen: blood. These receptors came from a person between 18 and 75 years old in good health. Both conserved end residues are part of each CDR3. A D gene is named only where the DNA matches it firmly. Not every row has a clone size; where given, it reads once, few, many or a size class.

TRBD1 | 15 | TRBJ1-6 | TRBV4-1 | . | CASLGQDRGNSPLHF | TGCGCCAGCCTCGGTCAGGACAGGGGCAATTCACCCCTCCACTTT
TRBD2 | 15 | TRBJ2-3 | TRBV2 | . | CASKETSGGTDTQYF | TGTGCCAGCAAAGAGACTAGCGGGGGAACAGATACGCAGTATTTT
. | 16 | TRBJ1-3 | TRBV6-5 | . | CASSYSVGASGNTIYF | TGTGCCAGCAGTTACTCCGTGGGGGCCTCTGGAAACACCATATATTTT
. | 14 | TRBJ2-2 | TRBV27 | . | CASTQGTVTGELFF | TGTGCCAGCACCCAAGGGACGGTCACCGGGGAGCTGTTTTTT
. | 13 | TRBJ2-3 | TRBV6-4 | . | CASSPSSSGTQYF | TGTGCCAGCAGTCCCTCTAGCTCGGGTACGCAGTATTTT
TRBD1 | 13 | TRBJ1-2 | TRBV19 | . | CASSYRGNYGYTF | TGTGCCAGTAGCTACAGGGGGAACTATGGCTACACCTTC
TRBD2 | 14 | TRBJ2-1 | TRBV6-6 | . | CASNSGGGYNEQFF | TGTGCCAGCAATAGCGGGGGCGGGTACAATGAGCAGTTCTTC
. | 13 | TRBJ2-5 | TRBV11-2 | . | CASSAPSGGTQYF | TGTGCCAGCAGCGCCCCGTCCGGTGGGACCCAGTACTTC
. | 13 | TRBJ1-2 | TRBV5-5 | . | CASSRLEGRGYTF | TGTGCCAGCAGCCGATTGGAGGGAAGGGGCTACACCTTC
TRBD1 | 14 | TRBJ2-2 | TRBV6-5 | . | CASRSQGETGELFF | TGTGCCAGCAGGTCCCAGGGGGAGACCGGGGAGCTGTTTTTT
. | 13 | TRBJ1-2 | TRBV4-1 | . | CASSQDIQYGYTF | TGCGCCAGCAGCCAAGATATACAGTATGGCTACACCTTC
TRBD1 | 15 | TRBJ1-2 | TRBV6-1 | once | CASSEVLDRFEGYTF | TGTGCCAGCAGTGAAGTCTTGGACAGGTTTGAGGGCTACACCTTC
. | 13 | TRBJ2-5 | TRBV11-2 | . | CASSLVAQETQYF | TGTGCCAGCAGCTTGGTGGCCCAAGAGACCCAGTACTTC
TRBD1 | 14 | TRBJ1-2 | TRBV11-2 | . | CASSLVQTGHGYTF | TGTGCCAGCAGCTTAGTGCAGACAGGGCATGGCTACACCTTC
. | 14 | TRBJ2-5 | TRBV9 | . | CASSVVGGQETQYF | TGTGCCAGCAGCGTAGTCGGCGGCCAAGAGACCCAGTACTTC
. | 11 | TRBJ1-3 | TRBV19 | . | CASSLGNTIYF | TGTGCCAGTAGTTTAGGAAACACCATATATTTT
TRBD2 | 16 | TRBJ2-1 | TRBV25-1 | . | CASSGLAGASYNEQFF | TGTGCCAGCAGTGGACTAGCGGGGGCTTCCTACAATGAGCAGTTCTTC
. | 14 | TRBJ1-2 | TRBV7-9 | . | CASSLDGTNYGYTF | TGTGCCAGCAGCTTAGACGGGACTAACTATGGCTACACCTTC
. | 17 | TRBJ2-3 | TRBV9 | . | CASSPRPKQSFTDTQYF | TGTGCCAGCAGCCCCCGACCAAAACAAAGTTTCACAGATACGCAGTATTTT
. | 14 | TRBJ1-2 | TRBV5-6 | . | CASSSWGSNYGYTF | TGTGCCAGCAGCTCTTGGGGATCGAACTATGGCTACACCTTC
. | 14 | TRBJ2-6 | TRBV28 | . | CASSAYSGANVLTF | TGTGCCAGCAGCGCCTACTCTGGGGCCAACGTCCTGACTTTC
. | 14 | TRBJ2-2 | TRBV27 | . | CASSATDNTGELFF | TGTGCCAGCAGTGCGACTGATAACACCGGGGAGCTGTTTTTT